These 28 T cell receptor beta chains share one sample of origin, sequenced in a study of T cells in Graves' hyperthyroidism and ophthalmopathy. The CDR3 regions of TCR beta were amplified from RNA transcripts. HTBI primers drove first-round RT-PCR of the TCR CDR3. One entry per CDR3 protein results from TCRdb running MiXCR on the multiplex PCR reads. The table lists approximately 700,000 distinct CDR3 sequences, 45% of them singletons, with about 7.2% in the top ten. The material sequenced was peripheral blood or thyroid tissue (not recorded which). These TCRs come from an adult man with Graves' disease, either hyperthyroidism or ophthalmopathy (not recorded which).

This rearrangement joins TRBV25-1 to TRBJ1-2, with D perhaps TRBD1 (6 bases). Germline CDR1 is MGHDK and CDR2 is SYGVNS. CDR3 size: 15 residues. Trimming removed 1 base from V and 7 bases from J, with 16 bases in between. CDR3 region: CASSEWGGSSSGYTF. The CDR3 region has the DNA TGTGCCAGCAGTGAATGGGGGGGCTCGAGTTCTGGCTACACCTTC.

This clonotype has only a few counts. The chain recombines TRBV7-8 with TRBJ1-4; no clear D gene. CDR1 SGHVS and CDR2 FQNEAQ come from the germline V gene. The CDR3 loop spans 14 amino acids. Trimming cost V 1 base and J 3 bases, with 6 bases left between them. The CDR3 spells CASSLDVSNEKLFF. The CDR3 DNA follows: TGTGCCAGCAGCTTAGATGTGTCTAATGAAAAACTGTTTTTT.

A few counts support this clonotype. CDR3 residues: CASRKQGRNQPQHF. In DNA form, the CDR3 reads TGTGCCAGCAGGAAACAGGGGCGCAATCAGCCCCAGCATTTT. The rearrangement joins TRBV2 to TRBJ1-5; 7 bases match TRBD1. J gave up 2 bases and V 6 bases, and 4 bases lay outside the gene matches. The germline CDR1 and CDR2 sequences are SNHLY and FYNNEI. The CDR3 runs 14 residues.

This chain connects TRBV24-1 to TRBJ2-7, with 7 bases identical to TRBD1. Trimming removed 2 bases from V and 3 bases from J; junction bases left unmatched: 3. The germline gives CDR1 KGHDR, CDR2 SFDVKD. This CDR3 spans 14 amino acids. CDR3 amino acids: CATSDSTGIYEQYF. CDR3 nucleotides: TGTGCCACCAGTGATTCGACAGGGATCTACGAGCAGTACTTC.

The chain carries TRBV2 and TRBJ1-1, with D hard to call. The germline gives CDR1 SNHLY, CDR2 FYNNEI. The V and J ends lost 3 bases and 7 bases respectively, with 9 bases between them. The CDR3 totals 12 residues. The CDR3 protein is CASSEGLGEAFF. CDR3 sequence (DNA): TGTGCCAGCAGTGAGGGTTTGGGTGAAGCTTTCTTT.

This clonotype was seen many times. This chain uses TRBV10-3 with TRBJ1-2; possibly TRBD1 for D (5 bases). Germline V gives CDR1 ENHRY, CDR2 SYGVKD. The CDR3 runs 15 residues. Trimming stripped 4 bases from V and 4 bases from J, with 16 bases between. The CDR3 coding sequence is TGTGCCATCAGTGGGTCCGGGGCGCTGGGCTATGGCTACACCTTC. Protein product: CAISGSGALGYGYTF.

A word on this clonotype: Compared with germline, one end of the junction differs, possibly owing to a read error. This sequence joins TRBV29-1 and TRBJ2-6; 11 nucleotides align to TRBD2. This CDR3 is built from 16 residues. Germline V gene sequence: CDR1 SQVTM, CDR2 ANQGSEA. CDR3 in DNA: TGCAGCGTCCAACTAGCGGGAGCGGGTGGGGTCAACGTCCTGACTTTC. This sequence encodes CSVQLAGAGGVNVLTF.

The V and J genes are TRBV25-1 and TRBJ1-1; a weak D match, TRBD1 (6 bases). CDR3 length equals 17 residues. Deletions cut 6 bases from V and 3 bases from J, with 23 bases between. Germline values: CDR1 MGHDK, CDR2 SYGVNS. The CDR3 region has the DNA TGTGCCAGCAGCCAAGATCCCCCGGGGGCAGGGGACACTGAAGCTTTCTTT. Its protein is CASSQDPPGAGDTEAFF.

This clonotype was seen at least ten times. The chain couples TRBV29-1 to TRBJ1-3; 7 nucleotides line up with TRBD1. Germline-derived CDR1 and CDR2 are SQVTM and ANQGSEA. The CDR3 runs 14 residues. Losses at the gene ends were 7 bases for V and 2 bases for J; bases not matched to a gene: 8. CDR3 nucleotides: TGCAGCGCCCGAGCTGGGACAGCTGGAAACACCATATATTTT. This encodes CSARAGTAGNTIYF.

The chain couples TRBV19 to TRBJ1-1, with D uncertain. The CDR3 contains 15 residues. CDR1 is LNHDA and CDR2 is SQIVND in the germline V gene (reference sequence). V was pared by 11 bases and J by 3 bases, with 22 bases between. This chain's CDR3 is CAGTTKAGGYTEAFF. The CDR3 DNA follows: TGTGCCGGTACCACTAAGGCAGGAGGGTACACTGAAGCTTTCTTT.

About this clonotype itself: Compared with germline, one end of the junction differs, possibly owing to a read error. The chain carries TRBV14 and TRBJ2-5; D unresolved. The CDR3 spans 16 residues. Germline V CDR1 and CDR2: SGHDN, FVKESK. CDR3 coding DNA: TGTGCCAGCAGCCAAGTAGGCAGCTCCTTCCAAGAGATCCAGTACTTC. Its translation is CASSQVGSSFQEIQYF.

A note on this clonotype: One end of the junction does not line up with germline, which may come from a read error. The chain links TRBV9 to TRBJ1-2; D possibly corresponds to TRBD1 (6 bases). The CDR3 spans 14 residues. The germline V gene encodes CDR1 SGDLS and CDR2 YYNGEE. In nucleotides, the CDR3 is TGTGCCAGCAGCCCCCGGACAGATAACCATGGCTACACCTTC. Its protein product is CASSPRTDNHGYTF.

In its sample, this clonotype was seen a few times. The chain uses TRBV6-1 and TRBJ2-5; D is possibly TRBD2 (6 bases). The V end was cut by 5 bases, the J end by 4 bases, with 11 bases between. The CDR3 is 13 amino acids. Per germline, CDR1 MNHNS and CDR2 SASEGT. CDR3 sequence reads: CASSTQAGETQYF. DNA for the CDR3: TGTGCCAGCAGTACTCAAGCGGGAGAGACCCAGTACTTC.

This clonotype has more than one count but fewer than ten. The CDR3 sequence is CASSSRGQGPEGYTF. As DNA, the CDR3 is TGTGCCAGCAGCTCTAGGGGACAGGGCCCAGAGGGCTACACCTTC. V and J are TRBV7-2 and TRBJ1-2; 9 bases agree with TRBD1. Germline lookup yields CDR1 SGHTA and CDR2 FQGNSA. The CDR3 covers 15 residues. V lost 4 bases, J lost 8 bases, and 11 bases stayed unmatched.

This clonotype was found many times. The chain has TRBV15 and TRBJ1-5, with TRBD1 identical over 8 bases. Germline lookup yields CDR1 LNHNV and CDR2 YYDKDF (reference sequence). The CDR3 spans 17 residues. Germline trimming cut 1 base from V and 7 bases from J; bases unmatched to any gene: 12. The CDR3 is CATSRGGAGGARQPQHF. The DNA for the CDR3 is TGTGCCACCAGCAGAGGCGGGGCAGGGGGCGCACGACAGCCCCAGCATTTT. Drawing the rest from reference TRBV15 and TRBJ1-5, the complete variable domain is DAMVIQNPRYQVTQFGKPVTLSCSQTLNHNVMYWYQQKSSQAPKLLFHYYDKDFNNEADTPDNFQSRRPNTSFCFLDIRSPGLGDTAMYLCATSRGGAGGARQPQHFGDGTRLSIL.

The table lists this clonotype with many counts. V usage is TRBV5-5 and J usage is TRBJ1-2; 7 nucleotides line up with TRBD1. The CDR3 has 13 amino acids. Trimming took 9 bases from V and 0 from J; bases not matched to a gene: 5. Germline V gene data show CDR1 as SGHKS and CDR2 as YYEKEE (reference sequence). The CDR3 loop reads CATSGQTNYGYTF. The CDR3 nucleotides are TGTGCCACCTCGGGACAGACTAACTATGGCTACACCTTC.

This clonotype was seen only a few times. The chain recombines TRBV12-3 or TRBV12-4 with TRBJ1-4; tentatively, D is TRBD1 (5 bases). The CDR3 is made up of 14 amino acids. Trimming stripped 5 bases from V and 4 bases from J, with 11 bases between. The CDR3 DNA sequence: TGTGCCAGCAGTAAGACAGCTATTAATGAAAAACTGTTTTTT. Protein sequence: CASSKTAINEKLFF.

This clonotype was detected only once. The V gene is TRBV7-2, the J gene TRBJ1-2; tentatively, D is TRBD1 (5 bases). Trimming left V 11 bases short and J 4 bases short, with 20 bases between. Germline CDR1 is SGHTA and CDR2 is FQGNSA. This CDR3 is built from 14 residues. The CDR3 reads CAWKRGRGGYGYTF. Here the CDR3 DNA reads TGTGCCTGGAAACGGGGCCGCGGAGGCTATGGCTACACCTTC. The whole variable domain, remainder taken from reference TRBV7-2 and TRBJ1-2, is GAGVSQSPSNKVTEKGKDVELRCDPISGHTALYWYRQSLGQGLEFLIYFQGNSAPDKSGLPSDRFSAERTGGSVSTLTIQRTQQEDSAVYLCAWKRGRGGYGYTFGSGTRLTVV.

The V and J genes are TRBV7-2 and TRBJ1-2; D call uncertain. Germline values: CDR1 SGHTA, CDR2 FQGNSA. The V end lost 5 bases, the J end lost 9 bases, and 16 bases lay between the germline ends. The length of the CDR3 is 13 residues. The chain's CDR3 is CASSGGLPERYTF. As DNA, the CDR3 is TGTGCCAGCAGCGGCGGACTTCCTGAACGCTACACCTTC.

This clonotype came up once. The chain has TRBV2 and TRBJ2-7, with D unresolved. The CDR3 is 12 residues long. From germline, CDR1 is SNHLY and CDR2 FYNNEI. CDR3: CAHSASSYEQYF. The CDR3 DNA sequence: TGTGCTCATTCGGCCAGCTCCTACGAGCAGTACTTC. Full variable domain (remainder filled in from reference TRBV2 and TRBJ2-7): EPEVTQTPSHQVTQMGQEVILRCVPISNHLYFYWYRQILGQKVEFLVSFYNNEISEKSEIFDDQFSVERPDGSNFTLKIRSTKLEDSAMYFCAHSASSYEQYFGPGTRLTVT.

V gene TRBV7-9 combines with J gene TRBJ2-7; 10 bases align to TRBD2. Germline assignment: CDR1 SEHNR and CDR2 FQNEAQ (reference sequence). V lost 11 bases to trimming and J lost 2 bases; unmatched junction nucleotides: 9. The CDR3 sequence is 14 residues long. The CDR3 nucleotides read TGTGCCTGGAGTGATCTAGCGGGGGCCTACGAGCAGTACTTC. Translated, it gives CAWSDLAGAYEQYF.

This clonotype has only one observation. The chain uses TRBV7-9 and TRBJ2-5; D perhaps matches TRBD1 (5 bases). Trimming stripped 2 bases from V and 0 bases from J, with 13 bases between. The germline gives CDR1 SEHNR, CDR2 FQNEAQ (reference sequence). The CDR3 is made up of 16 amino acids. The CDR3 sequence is CASSLHDRSYQETQYF. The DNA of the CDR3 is TGTGCCAGCAGCTTACACGACAGATCCTACCAAGAGACCCAGTACTTC.

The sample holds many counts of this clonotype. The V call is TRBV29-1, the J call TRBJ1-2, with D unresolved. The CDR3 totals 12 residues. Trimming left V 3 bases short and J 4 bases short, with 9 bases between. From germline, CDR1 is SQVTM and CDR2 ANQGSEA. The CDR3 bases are TGCAGCGTTGATATAGGAACCTATGGCTACACCTTC. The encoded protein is CSVDIGTYGYTF.

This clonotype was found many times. The CDR3 sequence: CASSHDTKSYEQYF. The CDR3 coding sequence is TGTGCCAGCAGTCATGATACGAAGTCCTACGAGCAGTACTTC. J is TRBJ2-7 and V is TRBV7-9, with D unresolved. The CDR3 contains 14 residues. Trimming cost V 6 bases and J 1 base, with 13 bases left between them. The germline CDR1 and CDR2 sequences are SEHNR and FQNEAQ (reference sequence).

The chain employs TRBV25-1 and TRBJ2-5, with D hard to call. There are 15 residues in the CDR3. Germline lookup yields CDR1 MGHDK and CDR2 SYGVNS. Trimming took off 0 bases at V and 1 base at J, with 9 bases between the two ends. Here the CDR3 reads CASSEYGNSQETQYF. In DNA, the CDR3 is TGTGCCAGCAGTGAATACGGCAATTCCCAAGAGACCCAGTACTTC.

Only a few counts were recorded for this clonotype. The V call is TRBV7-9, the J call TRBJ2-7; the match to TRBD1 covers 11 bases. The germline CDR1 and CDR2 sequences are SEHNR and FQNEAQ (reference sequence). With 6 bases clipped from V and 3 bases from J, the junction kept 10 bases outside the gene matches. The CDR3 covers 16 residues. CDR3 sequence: CASSTIRDRGDYEQYF. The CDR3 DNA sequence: TGTGCCAGCAGTACCATCCGGGACAGGGGGGACTACGAGCAGTACTTC.

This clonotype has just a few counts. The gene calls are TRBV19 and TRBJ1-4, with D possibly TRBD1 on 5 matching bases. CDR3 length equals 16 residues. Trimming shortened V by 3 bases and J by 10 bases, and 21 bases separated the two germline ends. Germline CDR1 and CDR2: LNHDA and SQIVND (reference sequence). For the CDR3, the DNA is TGTGCCAGTAGTATCGAACCGTCCATCGCTGGGGGAAAACTGTTTTTT. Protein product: CASSIEPSIAGGKLFF.

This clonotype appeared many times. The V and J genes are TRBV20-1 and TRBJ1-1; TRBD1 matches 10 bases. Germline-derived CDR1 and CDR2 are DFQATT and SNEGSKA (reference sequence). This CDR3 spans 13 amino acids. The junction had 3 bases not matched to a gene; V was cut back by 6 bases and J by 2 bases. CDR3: CSARDRGNTEAFF. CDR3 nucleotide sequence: TGCAGTGCCCGGGACAGGGGCAACACTGAAGCTTTCTTT.